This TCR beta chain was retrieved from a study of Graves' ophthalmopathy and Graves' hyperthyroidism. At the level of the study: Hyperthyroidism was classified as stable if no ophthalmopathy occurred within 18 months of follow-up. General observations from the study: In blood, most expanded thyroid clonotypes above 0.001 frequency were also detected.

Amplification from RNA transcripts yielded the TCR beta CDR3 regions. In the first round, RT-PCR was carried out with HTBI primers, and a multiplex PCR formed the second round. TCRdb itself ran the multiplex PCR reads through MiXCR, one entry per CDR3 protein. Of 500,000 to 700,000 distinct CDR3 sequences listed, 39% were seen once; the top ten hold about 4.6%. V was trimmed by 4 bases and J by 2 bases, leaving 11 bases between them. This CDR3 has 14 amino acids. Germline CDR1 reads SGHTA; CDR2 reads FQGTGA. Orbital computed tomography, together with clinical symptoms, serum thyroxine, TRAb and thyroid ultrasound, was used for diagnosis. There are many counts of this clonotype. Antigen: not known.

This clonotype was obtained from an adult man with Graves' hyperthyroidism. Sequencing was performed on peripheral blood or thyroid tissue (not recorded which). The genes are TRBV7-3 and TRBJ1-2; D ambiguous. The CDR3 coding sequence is TGTGCCAGCAGCTCCTCAAAGGGCAACTATGGCTACACCTTC. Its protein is CASSSSKGNYGYTF.